This TCR beta chain was documented in a study of T cell changes during pregnancy in multiple sclerosis. Trimming took off 4 bases at V and 3 bases at J, with 8 bases between the two ends. CDR3 length equals 12 residues. The germline V gene has CDR1 SGHDT and CDR2 YYEEEE. Method: immunoSEQ multiplex PCR; TCRdb's copy keeps in-frame clones and lacks some. The sample holds 15,000 or so clones; approximately 89% are singletons and the top ten take around 7.7%. The receptor comes from a female donor in good health, enrolled as a control in a pregnancy study. V gene TRBV5-6 combines with J gene TRBJ2-7, with D possibly being TRBD1 (5 bases). The sequenced sample was CD8+ T cells from peripheral blood mononuclear cells, obtained in the second trimester of pregnancy. This chain's CDR3 is CASSIDSYEQYF. Written as DNA, the CDR3 is TGTGCCAGCAGCATAGACAGCTACGAGCAGTACTTC.